Listed here is a single T cell receptor (beta chain). What it recognizes is unknown. This CDR3 region has 14 residues. V was pared by 1 base and J by 2 bases, with 9 bases between. The germline V gene encodes CDR1 SGHAT and CDR2 FQNNGV. This sample was taken from a study of T cell responses to AZD1222 COVID-19 vaccine. At the level of the study: Pooled samples include second doses given at about 4 or 12 weeks.

The study, taken as a whole, reports: There were repertoire samples only from the period after the peak T cell response. Regions 160-218 and 743-854 dominated among vaccine-associated CD4 TCRs spanning spike. Clonal diversity was possibly underestimated; the donors were predominantly white British and more often female.

The table came from immunoSEQ multiplex PCR; TCRdb's copy has only in-frame clones and leaves some out. The sample carries some 140,000 clones, more than 85% recorded once. This clonotype originated in an adult in good health. This chain uses TRBV11-2 with TRBJ2-7; D gene uncertain. Sample: peripheral blood, taken on day 0 of AZD1222 vaccination. As DNA, the CDR3 is TGTGCCAGCAGCTTAGGGCGGAGCACCTACGAGCAGTACTTC. It translates to CASSLGRSTYEQYF.